This TCR beta chain was obtained from a study of breast tumors, draining lymph nodes, adjacent tissues. Findings of the study overall: Tumor T cell lymph node origin was a supported hypothesis, not proven. Tumor TCR diversity was below lymph nodes but above nontumor tissue. Luminal-like breast cancer showed significantly higher tumor–nontumor repertoire similarity than basal-like. Data fit most tumor T cells coming from lymph node, expanding in tumor.

Trimming took 10 bases from V and 5 from J; bases not matched to a gene: 14. CDR1 and CDR2 from the germline V gene are MNHNS and SASEGT. This CDR3 has 16 residues. In TCRdb, the multiplex PCR reads were re-called with MiXCR into one record per CDR3 protein. The sample lists about 110,000 distinct CDR3 sequences, roughly 33% occurring once. Axillary draining lymph nodes of breast cancer patients supplied the node samples. This clonotype was picked up many times. Its antigen is currently unknown. This chain joins TRBV6-1 and TRBJ2-2; 9 bases map to TRBD2. The sequenced material came from axillary lymph node tissue. This TCR derives from a female donor with breast cancer. Some clones in this sample may be carry-over from other donors' samples. Here the CDR3 reads CATPLLLAGITGELFF. CDR3 coding DNA: TGTGCCACACCCCTACTACTAGCGGGTATTACCGGGGAGCTGTTTTTT.